The sequence of this T cell receptor beta chain was determined in a study of PD-L1 blockade in urothelial cancer. Turning to the study itself: Patients commenced intravenous atezolizumab, 1,200 mg every 3 weeks, around 2014. It was at 3 weeks (second dose) and 6 weeks after treatment start that blood was analyzed.

CDR3 length equals 14 residues. V lost 0 bases, J lost 3 bases, and 9 bases lay in between. In germline, CDR1 is SGHAT, CDR2 FQNNGV. Time point of the sample: peripheral blood 6 weeks after treatment start. There were between 1 and 8 samples from each patient, taken pretreatment and on-treatment. Data came from immunoSEQ multiplex PCR; TCRdb stores just in-frame clones and leaves some out. The table shows under 40,000 clones, with roughly nine tenths occurring only once. The starting material was PBMCs, obtained around atezolizumab (anti-PD-L1) treatment. This TCR was recovered from a man older than 75 with urothelial cancer. The rearrangement joins TRBV11-2 to TRBJ2-7; D may be TRBD2 (6 bases). The CDR3 loop is CASSLEGGSYEQYF. DNA of the CDR3: TGTGCCAGCAGCTTAGAGGGGGGTAGCTACGAGCAGTACTTC.